Below, one TCR beta chain is given with its context. What it binds is unknown. The data were obtained in a study of OX40 agonist ivuxolimab in advanced cancers. Whole-study findings and limits: Also showing low normalized T-cell clonal expansion were some of the nonresponders.

Clones were sequenced by immunoSEQ multiplex PCR, and TCRdb holds only the in-frame ones, with some missing. The data contain 30,000 to 45,000 clones, 80% to 85% of them singletons. The CDR3 totals 13 residues. Germline loops: CDR1 MNHNY, CDR2 SVGAGI (reference sequence). V lost 0 bases to trimming and J lost 15 bases, with 15 bases between them. V usage is TRBV6-6 and J usage is TRBJ2-1; the D call may be TRBD1 or TRBD2 (5 bases each). This TCR derives from an adult with an advanced solid tumor such as melanoma, head and neck, liver or kidney cancer. Sample: CD4+ or CD8+ T cells sorted from blood, taken in a trial of the OX40 agonist ivuxolimab. CDR3 bases: TGTGCCAGCAGTTACTCCGGGGCGGTAGATCCGTTCTTC. This gives the protein CASSYSGAVDPFF.